This passage covers 14 T cell receptor beta chains from one sample sequenced in a study of a mutant IDH1 vaccine in newly diagnosed glioma. The antigens of these receptors remain unknown. Measured with immunoSEQ multiplex PCR; TCRdb has only the in-frame clones, and not every one. The data contain about 50,000 clones, around 84% of them singletons. Documented time point: week 47, end of study. The content of each vaccine dose was 300 ug of mutant IDH1 20-mer peptide, and topical imiquimod accompanied it. The sequencing here drew on PBMCs, taken from a glioma patient whose treatment included an IDH1 peptide vaccine. The receptors shown here come from a woman in her 30s with glioma. Some clones in this sample may be carry-over from other donors' samples.

The chain couples TRBV27 to TRBJ2-3; D perhaps matches TRBD1 (5 bases). Germline V gene sequence: CDR1 MNHEY, CDR2 SMNVEV (reference sequence). V lost 6 bases and J lost 4, with 11 bases in between. CDR3 length equals 13 residues. CDR3 coding DNA: TGTGCCAGCAGGACAGACTCCGCAGATACGCAGTATTTT. Translated: CASRTDSADTQYF.

This clone came up once. This chain's CDR3 is CASSSLATGANYEQYF. As DNA, the CDR3 is TGTGCCAGCAGCTCCTTAGCTACGGGGGCGAACTACGAGCAGTACTTC. The chain couples TRBV7-9 to TRBJ2-7, with D tentatively TRBD1 or TRBD2 (6 bases each). V shed 4 bases and J shed 3 bases, with 19 bases lying between them. CDR3 length: 16 amino acids. The germline gives CDR1 SEHNR, CDR2 FQNEAQ (reference sequence).

V usage is TRBV18 and J usage is TRBJ2-6; 9 nucleotides line up with TRBD2. Germline lookup yields CDR1 KGHSH and CDR2 LQKENI. V shed 3 bases, J shed 0 bases, and the junction held 21 bases outside the gene matches. The CDR3 is made up of 23 amino acids. CDR3 bases: TGTGCCAGCTCACCGTCCGGCGAAGCGGGAGGCCATGATATCGACTCTGGGGCCAACGTCCTGACTTTC. As protein: CASSPSGEAGGHDIDSGANVLTF.

The rearrangement uses TRBV6-5 and TRBJ1-4; the D is unclear. This CDR3 spans 15 amino acids. With 3 bases removed from V and 7 bases from J, the gap between germline ends came to 15 bases. The germline gives CDR1 MNHEY, CDR2 SVGAGI. CDR3 protein: CASSYRGLGGEKLFF. The CDR3 coding sequence is TGTGCCAGCAGTTATCGAGGCTTGGGCGGTGAAAAACTGTTTTTT.

This clone occurred a few times. The V gene is TRBV9, the J gene TRBJ1-5; the D is unclear. The germline CDR1 and CDR2 sequences are SGDLS and YYNGEE. V was pared by 2 bases and J by 5 bases, with 8 bases between. The CDR3 extends over 13 amino acids. CDR3 sequence: CASSVGRDQPQHF. In nucleotides, the CDR3 is TGTGCCAGCAGCGTCGGGAGGGATCAGCCCCAGCATTTT.

This clone has a handful of counts. The rearrangement uses TRBV2 and TRBJ2-2; D unresolved. In germline, CDR1 is SNHLY, CDR2 FYNNEI. The V end lost 9 bases, the J end lost 6 bases, and 17 bases lay between the germline ends. This CDR3 is 14 amino acids long. The CDR3 loop reads CASRERVWAGELFF. The CDR3 coding sequence is TGTGCCAGTAGGGAAAGAGTCTGGGCCGGGGAGCTGTTTTTT.

This clone was recorded once. The chain's CDR3 is CASSWDRRSYEQYF. Here the CDR3 DNA reads TGTGCCAGCAGCTGGGACAGGCGCTCCTACGAGCAGTACTTC. V usage is TRBV7-9 and J usage is TRBJ2-7, with TRBD1 matching 8 bases. Trimming removed 4 bases from V and 0 bases from J; junction bases left unmatched: 2. The CDR3 contains 14 residues. Germline assignment: CDR1 SEHNR and CDR2 FQNEAQ (reference sequence).

In DNA, the CDR3 is TGTGCCATCAGTGAGTCGCGGGGTGTCGGCAATCAGCCCCAGCATTTT. It is translated as CAISESRGVGNQPQHF. The chain combines TRBV10-3 with TRBJ1-5; D is unresolved. There are 16 residues in the CDR3. Per germline, CDR1 ENHRY and CDR2 SYGVKD. V shed 0 bases and J shed 2 bases, with 11 bases lying between them.

The CDR3 here is CASSLNGGRAQYF. The CDR3 DNA is TGTGCCAGCAGCTTAAACGGGGGACGTGCGCAGTATTTT. The rearrangement links TRBV7-2 to TRBJ2-3, with D possibly TRBD2 on 6 matching bases. CDR3 length: 13 residues. The V gene lost 2 bases and the J gene lost 10 bases, with 13 bases spanning the gap. Germline V lookup: CDR1 SGHTA, CDR2 FQGNSA.

This clone was seen a single time. The rearrangement links TRBV5-1 to TRBJ2-7; the match to TRBD2 covers 8 bases. V lost 1 base, J lost 2 bases, and 5 bases stayed unmatched. This CDR3 comprises 15 residues. Germline values: CDR1 SGHRS, CDR2 YFSETQ. CDR3 sequence: CASSLSGRETYEQYF. Written as DNA, the CDR3 is TGCGCCAGCAGCTTGTCCGGGAGGGAGACCTACGAGCAGTACTTC.

This chain uses TRBV10-3 with TRBJ2-7; D is ambiguous. The germline gives CDR1 ENHRY, CDR2 SYGVKD. V lost 0 bases and J 2 bases, leaving 8 bases between the germline ends. The CDR3 is made up of 14 amino acids. The CDR3 DNA sequence: TGTGCCATCAGTGAGTCGAGGCAAACCTACGAGCAGTACTTC. Protein: CAISESRQTYEQYF.

This CDR3 is CASTGRTDSNTEAFF. In DNA, the CDR3 is TGTGCCAGCACAGGGCGGACAGATTCGAACACTGAAGCTTTCTTT. The rearrangement uses TRBV11-2 and TRBJ1-1; a weak D match, TRBD1 (6 bases). The CDR3 is made up of 15 amino acids. The germline CDR1 and CDR2 sequences are SGHAT and FQNNGV. V was clipped by 7 bases and J by 1 base, with 16 bases between them.

This chain connects TRBV29-1 to TRBJ2-1; 9 nucleotides match TRBD2. Germline V CDR1 and CDR2: SQVTM, ANQGSEA. V gave up 7 bases and J gave up 3 bases; unmatched junction bases: 4. This CDR3 has 13 amino acids. Written as DNA, the CDR3 is TGCAGCGCTGAGCGGGAGGACTACAATGAGCAGTTCTTC. The encoded protein is CSAEREDYNEQFF.

The chain combines TRBV28 with TRBJ2-7; no clear D gene. This CDR3 has 11 amino acids. Per the germline V gene, CDR1 is MDHEN and CDR2 is SYDVKM. Deletions cut 8 bases from V and 2 bases from J, with 7 bases between. CDR3 region: CASSDPYEQYF. CDR3 in DNA: TGTGCCAGCTCCGATCCCTACGAGCAGTACTTC.